The clone carrying this T cell receptor (beta chain) was counted between two and nine times. The CDR3 extends over 14 amino acids. Trimming left V 1 base short and J 3 bases short, with 9 bases between. Germline V gene lookup returns CDR1 SGHTA and CDR2 FQGNSA. Sequencing was performed with immunoSEQ multiplex PCR; in TCRdb, only in-frame clones are kept and a portion is missing. The table shows roughly 220,000 clones, with around 88% occurring only once. These data originate in a study of blood T cell repertoires in COVID-19. The sample taken for sequencing was PBMCs or T cells enriched from blood (not recorded which). The source is a woman aged 50 to 60 with acute COVID-19. The V call is TRBV7-2, the J call TRBJ1-2; D call uncertain. The CDR3, as DNA: TGTGCCAGCAGCTTAGGCGGAGGGTACTATGGCTACACCTTC. Its protein is CASSLGGGYYGYTF. The full variable domain, rest sourced from reference TRBV7-2 and TRBJ1-2, is GAGVSQSPSNKVTEKGKDVELRCDPISGHTALYWYRQSLGQGLEFLIYFQGNSAPDKSGLPSDRFSAERTGGSVSTLTIQRTQQEDSAVYLCASSLGGGYYGYTFGSGTRLTVV.